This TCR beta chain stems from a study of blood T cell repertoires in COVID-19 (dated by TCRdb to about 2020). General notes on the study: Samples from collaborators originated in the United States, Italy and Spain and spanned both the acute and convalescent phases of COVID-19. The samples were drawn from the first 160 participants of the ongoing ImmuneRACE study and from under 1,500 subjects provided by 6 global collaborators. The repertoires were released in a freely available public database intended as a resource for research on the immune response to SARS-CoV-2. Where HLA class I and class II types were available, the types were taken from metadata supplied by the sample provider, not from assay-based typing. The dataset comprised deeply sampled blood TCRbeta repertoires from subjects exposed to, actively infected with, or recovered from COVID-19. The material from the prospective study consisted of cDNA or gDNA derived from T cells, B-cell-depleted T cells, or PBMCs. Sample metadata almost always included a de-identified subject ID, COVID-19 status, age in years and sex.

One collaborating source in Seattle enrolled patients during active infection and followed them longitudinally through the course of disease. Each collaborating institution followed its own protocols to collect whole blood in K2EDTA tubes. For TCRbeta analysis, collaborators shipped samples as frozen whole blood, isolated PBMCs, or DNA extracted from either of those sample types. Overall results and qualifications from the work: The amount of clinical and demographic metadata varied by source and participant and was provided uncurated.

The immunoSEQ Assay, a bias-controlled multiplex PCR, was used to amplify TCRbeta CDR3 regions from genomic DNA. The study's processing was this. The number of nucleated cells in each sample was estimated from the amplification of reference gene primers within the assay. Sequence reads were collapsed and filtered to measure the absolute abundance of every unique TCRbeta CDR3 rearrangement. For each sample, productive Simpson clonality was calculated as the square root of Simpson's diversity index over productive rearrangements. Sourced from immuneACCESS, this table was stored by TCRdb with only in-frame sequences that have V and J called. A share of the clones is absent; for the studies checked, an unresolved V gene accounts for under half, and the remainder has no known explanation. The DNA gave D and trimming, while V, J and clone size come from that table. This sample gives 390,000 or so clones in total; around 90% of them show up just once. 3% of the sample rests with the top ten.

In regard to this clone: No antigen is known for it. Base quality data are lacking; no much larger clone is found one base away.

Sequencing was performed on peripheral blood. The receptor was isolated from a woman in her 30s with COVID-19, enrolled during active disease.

The DNA sequence is given as TGTGCCATCAGAGACGGGACTAGCGGGAGGGGCAATGAGCAGTTCTTC. This sequence encodes CAIRDGTSGRGNEQFF. The rearranged segments are TRBV10-3 and TRBJ2-1, and 16 junctional nucleotides match TRBD2. CDR1 and CDR2 are read off the germline V gene as ENHRY and SYGVKD. V ends up 6 bases short and J 6 bases short, with an unmatched junction base count of 5. The CDR3 runs 16 amino acids, cysteine and phenylalanine included. Only the CDR3 portion is preserved as DNA: 48 bases, with reading frame beginning at the first base.